This T cell receptor beta chain was captured by sequencing in a study of long-term antiretroviral therapy in people with HIV. A single count supports this clone. Cryopreserved PBMC numbered about 0.9-11 million per sample before DNA extraction. The CDR3 loop spans 13 amino acids. The ends lost 8 bases at V and 4 bases at J; junction bases unmatched: 7. Germline loops: CDR1 LNHDA, CDR2 SQIVND (reference sequence). At survey level, the immunoSEQ assay was run in its v3.0 version. Libraries were prepared by immunoSEQ multiplex PCR; TCRdb keeps only in-frame clonotypes and omits some of them. Among around 20,000 clones, 70% to 90% were seen once, and the ten largest hold roughly 3.9%.

The origin of this receptor is a man aged 18-30 years with HIV. The chain carries TRBV19 and TRBJ1-1, with TRBD1 identical over 7 bases. The sequencing here drew on unsorted PBMCs, taken about 4 years after starting antiretroviral therapy. The CDR3 bases are TGTGCCAGTTCCTGGGACAGACGCACTGAAGCTTTCTTT. Translating gives CASSWDRRTEAFF.